Listed here are 5 T cell receptor beta chains from one sample, sequenced in a study of molecular identifiers for immune sequencing clone quantification. From the PCR reads, TCRdb called clonotypes with MiXCR, one entry per CDR3 protein. The sample has around 70,000 distinct CDR3 sequences; around 20% are singletons. The sequencing sample was made of naive CD8+ T cells from blood, with Jurkat cell RNA spiked in. Subset described: FACS-sorted CD8+CD4-CCR7+CD45RA+ naive T cells. The receptors were gathered from a human donor in good health. Some libraries in this study had Jurkat cell RNA spiked in.

At least ten counts were recorded for this clonotype. The CDR3 DNA reads TGTGCCAGCAGCCAGCCTAGTGAAAAACTGTTTTTT. Translation: CASSQPSEKLFF. The chain has TRBV7-9 and TRBJ1-4; no definite D call. V lost 5 bases and J 7 bases, leaving 8 bases between the germline ends. The length of the CDR3 is 12 residues. Germline CDR1 SEHNR, CDR2 FQNEAQ (reference sequence).

A note on this clonotype: A read error is possible here, since a much larger clone lies one base away. The chain recombines TRBV7-8 with TRBJ2-7; D not certain. CDR3 size: 15 residues. The germline gives CDR1 SGHVS, CDR2 FQNEAQ. CDR3 nucleotides: TGTGCCAGCAGCTTAGCGGGAATTTATTCCTACGAGCGGTACTTC. Its translation is CASSLAGIYSYERYF.

On this clonotype itself: A much bigger clone sits one base away, suggesting this may be a read error. This rearrangement joins TRBV6-5 to TRBJ1-5; D gene ambiguous. The CDR3 spans 15 residues. Germline values: CDR1 MNHEY, CDR2 SVGAGI. Trimming removed 0 bases from V and 3 bases from J, with 9 bases in between. Written as DNA, the CDR3 is TGTGCCAGCAGTTACTCGACGGGAGACAATCAGCCCCAGCATTTT. It encodes CASSYSTGDNQPQHF.

This clonotype was seen repeatedly, ten times or more. The chain is built from TRBV3-2 and TRBJ2-7; the D call of TRBD1 is as the table states it, not checked on the DNA. TRBV3-2 is flagged as a pseudogene. The length of the CDR3 is 15 residues. CDR3: CASSQDVDREYEQYF. For the CDR3, the DNA is TGTGCCAGCAGCCAAGACGTTGACCGGGAGTACGAGCAGTACTTC.

J is TRBJ2-1 and V is TRBV7-2; D gene uncertain. Germline values: CDR1 SGHTA, CDR2 FQGNSA. The CDR3 sequence is 13 residues long. V was clipped by 3 bases and J by 6 bases, with 9 bases between them. For the CDR3, the DNA is TGTGCCAGCAGCTTGATACCGCTCAATGAGCAGTTCTTC. Protein product: CASSLIPLNEQFF. Looking up the rest from reference TRBV7-2 and TRBJ2-1 gives the full variable domain: GAGVSQSPSNKVTEKGKDVELRCDPISGHTALYWYRQSLGQGLEFLIYFQGNSAPDKSGLPSDRFSAERTGGSVSTLTIQRTQQEDSAVYLCASSLIPLNEQFFGPGTRLTVL.